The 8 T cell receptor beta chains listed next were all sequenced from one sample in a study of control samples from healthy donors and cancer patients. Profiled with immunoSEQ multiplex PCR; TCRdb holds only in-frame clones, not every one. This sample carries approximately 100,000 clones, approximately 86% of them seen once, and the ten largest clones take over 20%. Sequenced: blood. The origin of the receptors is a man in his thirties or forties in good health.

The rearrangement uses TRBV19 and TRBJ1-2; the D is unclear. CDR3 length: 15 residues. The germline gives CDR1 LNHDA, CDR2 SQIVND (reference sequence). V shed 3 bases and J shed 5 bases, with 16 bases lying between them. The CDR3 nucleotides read TGTGCCAGTAGTATCAACCCCCACGCGGATTATGGCTACACCTTC. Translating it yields CASSINPHADYGYTF. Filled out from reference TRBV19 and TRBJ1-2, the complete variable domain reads DGGITQSPKYLFRKEGQNVTLSCEQNLNHDAMYWYRQDPGQGLRLIYYSQIVNDFQKGDIAEGYSVSREKKESFPLTVTSAQKNPTAFYLCASSINPHADYGYTFGSGTRLTVV.

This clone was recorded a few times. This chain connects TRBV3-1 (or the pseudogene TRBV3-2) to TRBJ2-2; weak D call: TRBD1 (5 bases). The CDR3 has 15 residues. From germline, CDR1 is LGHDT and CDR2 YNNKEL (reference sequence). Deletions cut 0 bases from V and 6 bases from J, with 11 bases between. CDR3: CASSQEAGRAGELFF. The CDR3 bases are TGTGCCAGCAGCCAAGAAGCCGGCAGGGCCGGGGAGCTGTTTTTT.

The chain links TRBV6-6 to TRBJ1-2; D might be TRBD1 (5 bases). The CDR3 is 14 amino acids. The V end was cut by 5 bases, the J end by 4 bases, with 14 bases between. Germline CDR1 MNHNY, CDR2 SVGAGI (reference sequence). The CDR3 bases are TGTGCCAGCAGTCGCCTAGGGGTGGGCTATGGCTACACCTTC. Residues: CASSRLGVGYGYTF.

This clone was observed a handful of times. The DNA for the CDR3 is TGCGCCAGCAGTGAGCCACAGGGAGTTCAGCCCCAGCATTTT. Protein sequence: CASSEPQGVQPQHF. V and J are TRBV10-1 and TRBJ1-5; D perhaps matches TRBD1 (6 bases). Germline CDR1 reads WNHNN; CDR2 reads SYGVQD (reference sequence). The V gene lost 2 bases and the J gene lost 6 bases, with 11 bases spanning the gap. The CDR3 length is 14 residues.

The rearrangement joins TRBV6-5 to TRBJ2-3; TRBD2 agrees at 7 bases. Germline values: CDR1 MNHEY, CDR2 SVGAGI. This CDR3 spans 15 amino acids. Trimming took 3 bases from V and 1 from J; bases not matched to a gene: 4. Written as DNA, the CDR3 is TGTGCCAGCAGTTATAATGGGGGGGGCACAGATACGCAGTATTTT. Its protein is CASSYNGGGTDTQYF.

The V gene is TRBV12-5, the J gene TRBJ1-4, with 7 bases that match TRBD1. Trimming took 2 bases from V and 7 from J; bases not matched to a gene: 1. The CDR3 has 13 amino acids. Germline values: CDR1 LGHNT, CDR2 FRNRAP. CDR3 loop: CASGLRQGEKLFF. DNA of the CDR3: TGTGCTAGTGGTTTGCGACAGGGTGAAAAACTGTTTTTT.

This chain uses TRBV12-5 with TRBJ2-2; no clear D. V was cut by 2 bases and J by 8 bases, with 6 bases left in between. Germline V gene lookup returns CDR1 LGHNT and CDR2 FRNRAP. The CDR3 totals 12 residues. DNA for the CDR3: TGTGCTAGTGGTTTGACCCAGGGGGAGCTGTTTTTT. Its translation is CASGLTQGELFF.

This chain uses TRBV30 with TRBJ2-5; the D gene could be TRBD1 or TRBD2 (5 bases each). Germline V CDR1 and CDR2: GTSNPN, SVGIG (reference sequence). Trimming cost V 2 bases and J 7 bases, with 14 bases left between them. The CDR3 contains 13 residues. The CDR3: CAWSRDRGGTQYF. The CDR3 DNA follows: TGTGCCTGGAGTCGGGACCGTGGAGGGACCCAGTACTTC.